This T cell receptor beta chain stems from a study of vaccination effects on CD4 cells after COVID-19. Profiling relied on immunoSEQ multiplex PCR, and the TCRdb table lists in-frame clones only, not all of them. This table has roughly 76,000 clones, 60% to 80% appearing once. Study-wide findings and caveats: There was only 1 of 255 vaccine-induced clones in healthy vaccinees that cross-reacted with common cold coronaviruses.

Before sequencing, viral peptide pools were used by the ViraFEST assay to expand antigen-specific CD4+ T cells. Culture lasted 10 days before CD4+ T cell isolation. Half the medium was swapped for IL-2 medium on days 3 and 7. With respect to this clone: Its antigen is unidentified.

Here the sequenced sample was CD4+ T cells from PBMCs cultured with HCoV-229E spike peptides, taken before COVID-19 vaccination. The receptor's source is a human donor who received a COVID-19 vaccine.

DNA of the CDR3: TGTGCCAGCTCACCACGGGGGGCAATGAGCACAGATACGCAGTATTTT. Translating gives CASSPRGAMSTDTQYF. The rearrangement joins TRBV18 to TRBJ2-3; D is perhaps TRBD1 or TRBD2 (6 bases each). The V gene's germline CDR1 is KGHSH and CDR2 LQKENI. V dropped 1 base and J dropped 0 bases, with 11 bases sitting between them. The CDR3 is 16 residues long.